This TCR beta chain originates from a study of T cell responses to AZD1222 COVID-19 vaccine. Turning to this clone: Antigen specificity is unknown.

Findings and caveats of the study: Recipients of two AZD1222 doses showed rising Spike-specific TCR breadth and depth. Baseline serology detected seropositivity in only six AZD1222 recipients. Females outnumbered males among donors, who were mostly white British; clonal diversity was possibly underestimated. Repertoire sampling occurred only after the peak T cell response.

Sequencing used immunoSEQ multiplex PCR; TCRdb keeps in-frame clones, though not all of them. The profile shows 57,000 or so clones, more than 80% of them singletons. Between the trimmed V and J ends, which lost 0 bases and 0 bases, there was a span of 12 bases. Germline lookup yields CDR1 SGDLS and CDR2 YYNGEE. The CDR3 covers 16 residues. Here the sequenced sample was peripheral blood, taken on day 0 of MenACWY control vaccination. This rearrangement joins TRBV9 to TRBJ1-1; tentative D call: TRBD1 (6 bases). This TCR was recovered from an adult in good health. The CDR3 sequence: CASSVVGGTVNTEAFF. The CDR3 DNA reads as TGTGCCAGCAGCGTAGTAGGGGGGACGGTGAACACTGAAGCTTTCTTT.